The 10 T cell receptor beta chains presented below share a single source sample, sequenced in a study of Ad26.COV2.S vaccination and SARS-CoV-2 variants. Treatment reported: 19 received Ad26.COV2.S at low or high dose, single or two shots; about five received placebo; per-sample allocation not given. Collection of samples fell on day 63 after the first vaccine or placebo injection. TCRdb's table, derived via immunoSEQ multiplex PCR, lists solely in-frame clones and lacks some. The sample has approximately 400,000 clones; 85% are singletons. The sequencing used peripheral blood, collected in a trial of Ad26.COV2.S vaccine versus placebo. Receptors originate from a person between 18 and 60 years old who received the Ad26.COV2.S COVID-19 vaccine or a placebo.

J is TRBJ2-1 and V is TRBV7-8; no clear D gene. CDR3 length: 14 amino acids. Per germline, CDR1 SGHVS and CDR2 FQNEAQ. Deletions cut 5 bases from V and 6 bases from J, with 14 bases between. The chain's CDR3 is CASSLGVGFNEQFF. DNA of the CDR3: TGTGCCAGCAGCCTTGGGGTCGGCTTCAATGAGCAGTTCTTC.

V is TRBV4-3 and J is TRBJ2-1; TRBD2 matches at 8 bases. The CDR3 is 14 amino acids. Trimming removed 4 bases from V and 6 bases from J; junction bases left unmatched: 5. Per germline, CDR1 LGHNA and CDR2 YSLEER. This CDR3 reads CASSLWTSSNEQFF. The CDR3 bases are TGCGCCAGCAGCCTCTGGACTAGCAGCAATGAGCAGTTCTTC.

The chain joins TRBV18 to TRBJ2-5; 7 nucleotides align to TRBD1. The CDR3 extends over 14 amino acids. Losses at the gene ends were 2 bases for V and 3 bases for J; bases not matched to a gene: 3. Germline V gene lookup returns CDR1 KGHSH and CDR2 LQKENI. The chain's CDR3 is CASSPSGQKETQYF. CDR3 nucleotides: TGTGCCAGCTCACCATCGGGACAGAAAGAGACCCAGTACTTC.

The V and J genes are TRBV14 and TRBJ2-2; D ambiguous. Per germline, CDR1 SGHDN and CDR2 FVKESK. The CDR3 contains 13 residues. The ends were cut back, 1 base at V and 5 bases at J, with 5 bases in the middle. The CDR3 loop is CASSQVGTGELFF. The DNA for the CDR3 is TGTGCCAGCAGCCAAGTTGGGACCGGGGAGCTGTTTTTT.

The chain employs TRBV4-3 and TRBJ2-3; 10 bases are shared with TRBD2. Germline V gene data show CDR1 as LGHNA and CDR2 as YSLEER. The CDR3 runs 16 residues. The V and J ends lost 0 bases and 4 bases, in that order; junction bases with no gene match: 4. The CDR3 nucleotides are TGCGCCAGCAGCCAAGATTTAGCGGGAGGATCAGATACGCAGTATTTT. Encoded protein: CASSQDLAGGSDTQYF.

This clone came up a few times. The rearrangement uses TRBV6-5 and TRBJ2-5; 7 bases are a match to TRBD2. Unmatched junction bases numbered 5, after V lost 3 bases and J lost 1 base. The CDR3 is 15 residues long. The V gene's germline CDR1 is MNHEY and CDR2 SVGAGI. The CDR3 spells CASSYTTSPQETQYF. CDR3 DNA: TGTGCCAGCAGTTATACGACTAGCCCCCAAGAGACCCAGTACTTC.

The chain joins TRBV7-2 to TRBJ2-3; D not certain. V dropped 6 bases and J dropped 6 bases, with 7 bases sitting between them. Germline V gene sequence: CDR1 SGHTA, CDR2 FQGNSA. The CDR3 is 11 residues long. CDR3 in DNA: TGTGCCAGCAGAATCGGGGATACGCAGTATTTT. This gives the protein CASRIGDTQYF.

CDR3 amino acids: CASNGRDRGPYGYTF. The CDR3 nucleotides are TGTGCCAGCAATGGACGGGACAGGGGCCCCTATGGCTACACCTTC. V and J are TRBV28 and TRBJ1-2; 10 nucleotides match TRBD1. Trimming removed 7 bases from V and 4 bases from J; junction bases left unmatched: 9. The CDR3 extends over 15 amino acids. Per germline, CDR1 MDHEN and CDR2 SYDVKM.

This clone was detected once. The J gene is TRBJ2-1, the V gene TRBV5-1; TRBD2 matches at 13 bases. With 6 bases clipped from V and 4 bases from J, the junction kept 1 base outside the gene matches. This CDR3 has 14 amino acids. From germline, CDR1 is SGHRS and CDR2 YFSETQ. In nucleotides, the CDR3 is TGCGCCAGCATACTAGCGGGAGGGTACAATGAGCAGTTCTTC. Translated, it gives CASILAGGYNEQFF.

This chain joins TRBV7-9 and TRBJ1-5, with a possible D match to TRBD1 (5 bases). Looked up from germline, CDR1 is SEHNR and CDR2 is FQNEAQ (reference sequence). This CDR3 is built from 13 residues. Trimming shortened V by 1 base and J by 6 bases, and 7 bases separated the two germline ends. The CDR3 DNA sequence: TGTGCCAGCAGCTTAGGAGGGGTTCAGCCCCAGCATTTT. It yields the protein CASSLGGVQPQHF.